These 32 T cell receptor beta chains originate from one sample sequenced in a study of blood T cells in healthy people across ages. The use of a sample-barcoded 5' primer and a J-beta primer mix characterized a second PCR of about 7 to 12 cycles. TCRdb re-analysed the 5' RACE reads in MiXCR, keeping a single row per CDR3 protein. The sample yields 650,000 to 700,000 distinct CDR3 sequences, roughly 30% seen once. Material for sequencing was blood. These receptors all stem from a woman older than 75 in good health.

The sample holds many counts of this clonotype. The V and J genes are TRBV29-1 and TRBJ2-5; TRBD1 matches 8 bases. Germline assignment: CDR1 SQVTM and CDR2 ANQGSEA. This CDR3 comprises 11 residues. Trimming at V came to 6 bases and at J to 5 bases, leaving 2 bases not matched to a gene. The CDR3 nucleotides are TGCAGCGTCGGGGACAGGGAGACCCAGTACTTC. It yields the protein CSVGDRETQYF.

This clonotype appeared a few times. The chain has TRBV7-9 and TRBJ1-1, with D maybe TRBD1 (5 bases). Deletions cut 0 bases from V and 8 bases from J, with 7 bases between. CDR3 size: 12 residues. The germline gives CDR1 SEHNR, CDR2 FQNEAQ (reference sequence). The CDR3 bases are TGTGCCAGCAGCTTAGCCTGGGGGGAAGCTTTCTTT. As protein: CASSLAWGEAFF.

The chain joins TRBV5-1 to TRBJ2-3; D tentatively reads TRBD1 or TRBD2 (5 bases each). Germline CDR1 reads SGHRS; CDR2 reads YFSETQ. The CDR3 contains 14 residues. The V and J ends lost 2 bases and 5 bases respectively, with 12 bases between them. This CDR3 reads CASSLVRERDTQYF. DNA of the CDR3: TGCGCCAGCAGCTTAGTCAGGGAGAGAGATACGCAGTATTTT. The full variable domain, with the rest looked up from reference TRBV5-1 and TRBJ2-3, is KAGVTQTPRYLIKTRGQQVTLSCSPISGHRSVSWYQQTPGQGLQFLFEYFSETQRNKGNFPGRFSGRQFSNSRSEMNVSTLELGDSALYLCASSLVRERDTQYFGPGTRLTVL.

This clonotype was counted at least ten times. V and J are TRBV12-3 or TRBV12-4 and TRBJ1-1; 7 bases match TRBD1. Trimming removed 5 bases from V and 1 base from J; junction bases left unmatched: 4. The CDR3 sequence is 14 residues long. The chain's CDR3 is CASSTGASNTEAFF. The CDR3 nucleotides read TGTGCCAGCAGTACAGGGGCTTCGAACACTGAAGCTTTCTTT.

This clonotype was counted a few times. The chain carries TRBV3-1 and TRBJ1-1; D is unclear. V lost 5 bases to trimming and J lost 4 bases, with 14 bases between them. CDR3 length: 14 residues. Germline V gene lookup returns CDR1 LGHDT and CDR2 YNNKEL (reference sequence). CDR3 sequence reads: CASSRLGRFTEAFF. The CDR3 bases are TGTGCCAGCAGCAGATTAGGAAGATTCACTGAAGCTTTCTTT.

Worth noting for this clonotype: One junction end does not reproduce the germline sequence, and a read error may be involved. The CDR3 bases are TGCGTCAGCAGCTTGTATGGACAGGGAGCATACGAGCAGTACTTC. This encodes CVSSLYGQGAYEQYF. The gene calls are TRBV5-1 and TRBJ2-7, with 8 bases identical to TRBD1. Germline values: CDR1 SGHRS, CDR2 YFSETQ. This CDR3 region has 15 residues.

In its sample, this clonotype was seen many times. The chain is built from TRBV9 and TRBJ2-5, with 9 bases identical to TRBD2. This CDR3 comprises 16 residues. V was clipped by 0 bases and J by 0 bases; unmatched bases: 3. Germline values: CDR1 SGDLS, CDR2 YYNGEE. CDR3 in amino acids: CASSVGSGGYQETQYF. CDR3 in DNA: TGTGCCAGCAGCGTAGGAAGCGGGGGGTACCAAGAGACCCAGTACTTC.

The chain uses TRBV10-3 and TRBJ1-2; a weak D match, TRBD1 (6 bases). Germline-derived CDR1 and CDR2 are ENHRY and SYGVKD. CDR3 length equals 16 residues. The V and J ends lost 2 bases and 1 base respectively, with 14 bases between them. The CDR3 is CAISETRQAFNYGYTF. CDR3 bases: TGTGCCATCAGTGAGACACGACAGGCCTTTAACTATGGCTACACCTTC.

The V gene is TRBV6-5, the J gene TRBJ2-7; tentative D call: TRBD1 (6 bases). The tail of the sequence fits TRBJ2-5 better, so the J call may be wrong. The CDR3 sequence is 14 residues long. The germline V gene encodes CDR1 MNHEY and CDR2 SVGAGI. The CDR3 loop reads CASSSPGTLETQYF. For the CDR3, the DNA is TGTGCCAGCAGTAGCCCCGGGACATTGGAGACCCAGTACTTC.

This clonotype has only a few counts. Possible read error: a much larger clone is one base away. The chain is built from TRBV12-3 or TRBV12-4 and TRBJ2-3, with D tentatively TRBD1 or TRBD2 (5 bases each). The CDR3 is 16 residues long. CDR3 loop: CASSFKSGTHTDAQYF. As DNA, the CDR3 is TGTGCCAGCAGTTTTAAGTCTGGGACCCACACAGATGCGCAGTATTTT.

Of note for this clonotype: At one end, the junction sequence differs from germline, possibly due to a read error. The chain combines TRBV25-1 with TRBJ1-2; tentative D call: TRBD1 (5 bases). Germline CDR1 and CDR2: MGHDK and SYGVNS. This CDR3 has 14 residues. DNA of the CDR3: TGTGCCAGCGGTGACCCGGGACGGCTCGGTGGCTACACCTTC. It translates to CASGDPGRLGGYTF.

The chain combines TRBV12-3 or TRBV12-4 with TRBJ2-3, with D perhaps matching TRBD2 (5 bases). The CDR3 length is 15 residues. Trimming shortened V by 2 bases and J by 15 bases, and 24 bases separated the two germline ends. CDR3 sequence (DNA): TGTGCCAGCAGTTTATGGGGAGTAGATTCAGATGTGGAATATTTT. Encoded protein: CASSLWGVDSDVEYF.

Concerning this clonotype itself: A much larger clone lies a single base off, so this may be a read error. The V and J genes are TRBV5-1 and TRBJ2-3; maybe TRBD1 (5 bases). There are 15 residues in the CDR3. V lost 4 bases, J lost 0 bases, and 12 bases lay in between. Germline values: CDR1 SGHRS, CDR2 YFSETQ. The CDR3, as DNA: TGCGCCAGCAGCGATGGGGCCGCAAGCACAGATACGCAGTATTTT. Translating gives CASSDGAASTDTQYF.

The chain couples TRBV20-1 to TRBJ2-3, with 7 bases identical to TRBD2. The junction had 15 bases not matched to a gene; V was cut back by 0 bases and J by 6 bases. Germline-derived CDR1 and CDR2 are DFQATT and SNEGSKA (reference sequence). CDR3 length equals 17 residues. CDR3 in DNA: TGCAGTGCTAGAGATCACTGGGCGGGAGATCCTTCGGATACGCAGTATTTT. Translation: CSARDHWAGDPSDTQYF.

The chain carries TRBV20-1 and TRBJ2-7; TRBD2 matches at 14 bases. Looked up from germline, CDR1 is DFQATT and CDR2 is SNEGSKA (reference sequence). This CDR3 has 14 amino acids. V trimming: 3 bases; J trimming: 4 bases; junction bases outside the gene matches: 2. Here the CDR3 DNA reads TGCAGTGCTAGGGGGACTAGCGGGAGTTACGAGCAGTACTTC. Translating it yields CSARGTSGSYEQYF.

This clonotype was seen many times. The rearrangement joins TRBV7-9 to TRBJ1-5, with a tentative D call TRBD1 (6 bases). V was cut by 5 bases and J by 2 bases, with 7 bases left in between. The germline V gene has CDR1 SEHNR and CDR2 FQNEAQ (reference sequence). CDR3 length equals 13 residues. CDR3 in DNA: TGTGCCAGCAGCGCAGGGGGCAATCAGCCCCAGCATTTT. Amino acids: CASSAGGNQPQHF.

This clonotype came up many times. V gene TRBV5-1 combines with J gene TRBJ1-2; the match to TRBD1 covers 10 bases. V lost 4 bases, J lost 5 bases, and 8 bases stayed unmatched. This CDR3 comprises 15 residues. CDR1 and CDR2 from the germline V gene are SGHRS and YFSETQ. CDR3 region: CASSPGQGWDYGYTF. CDR3 in DNA: TGCGCCAGCAGCCCGGGACAGGGGTGGGATTATGGCTACACCTTC.

V and J are TRBV30 and TRBJ1-4; 9 bases fit TRBD1. In germline, CDR1 is GTSNPN, CDR2 SVGIG (reference sequence). The CDR3 has 15 residues. V gave up 1 base and J gave up 8 bases; unmatched junction bases: 8. CDR3 protein: CAWSEGGTGIEKLFF. CDR3 DNA: TGTGCCTGGAGTGAGGGGGGGACAGGGATCGAAAAACTGTTTTTT.

This clonotype occurred many times. The rearrangement joins TRBV4-1 to TRBJ2-1; 7 positions match TRBD2. This CDR3 comprises 16 residues. Germline V gene lookup returns CDR1 MGHRA and CDR2 YSYEKL. The V and J ends lost 4 bases and 4 bases, in that order; junction bases with no gene match: 10. The CDR3 coding sequence is TGCGCCAGCAGCCTGGCCGACCGGGGGGTATACAATGAGCAGTTCTTC. Its protein product is CASSLADRGVYNEQFF.

About this clonotype: The junction differs from germline at one of its ends, possibly a read error. The chain combines TRBV5-1 with TRBJ2-1, with TRBD2 matching over 13 bases. The CDR3 is 17 amino acids. CDR1 is SGHRS, CDR2 YFSETQ, per germline. DNA of the CDR3: TGCGCCAGCAGCTTCGGGACTAGCGGGGTGATCTACAATGAGCGGTACTTC. Translation: CASSFGTSGVIYNERYF.

This chain uses TRBV4-3 with TRBJ2-2; D gene ambiguous. This CDR3 comprises 15 residues. V dropped 0 bases and J dropped 2 bases, with 7 bases sitting between them. Germline CDR1 and CDR2: LGHNA and YSLEER. In DNA, the CDR3 is TGCGCCAGCAGCCAAGAGCCAGATAACACCGGGGAGCTGTTTTTT. The encoded protein is CASSQEPDNTGELFF.

This clonotype has ten or more counts. The genes are TRBV7-8 and TRBJ1-4; D is unclear. Deletions cut 3 bases from V and 6 bases from J, with 8 bases between. This CDR3 has 13 residues. Germline CDR1 reads SGHVS; CDR2 reads FQNEAQ. This chain's CDR3 is CASSFGPYEKLFF. As DNA, the CDR3 is TGTGCCAGCAGCTTCGGGCCATATGAAAAACTGTTTTTT.

The chain employs TRBV7-3 and TRBJ1-1; maybe TRBD1 (5 bases). The ends were cut back, 5 bases at V and 6 bases at J, with 13 bases in the middle. Germline CDR1 SGHTA, CDR2 FQGTGA. This CDR3 comprises 13 residues. CDR3 in amino acids: CASSASWGAEAFF. Written as DNA, the CDR3 is TGTGCCAGCAGCGCGAGTTGGGGGGCTGAAGCTTTCTTT.

This clonotype was seen ten or more times. The chain is built from TRBV6-2 or TRBV6-3 and TRBJ2-1; 7 nucleotides line up with TRBD1. V dropped 2 bases and J dropped 3; count of bases not matched to a gene: 4. Germline CDR1 reads MNHEY; CDR2 reads SVGEGT. The CDR3 has 15 amino acids. This CDR3 reads CASSYTGDFYNEQFF. The CDR3 DNA is TGTGCCAGCAGTTACACAGGGGATTTCTACAATGAGCAGTTCTTC.

The V gene is TRBV6-5, the J gene TRBJ2-7, with TRBD2 identical over 9 bases. The CDR3 length is 16 residues. Germline-derived CDR1 and CDR2 are MNHEY and SVGAGI. The V gene end was trimmed by 0 bases and the J gene end by 3 bases; junction bases not matched to a gene: 6. The CDR3 is CASSYSSLAGIYEQYF. In nucleotides, the CDR3 is TGTGCCAGCAGTTACTCGAGCCTAGCGGGGATCTACGAGCAGTACTTC.

This clonotype has a handful of counts. CDR3 amino acids: CASSYSKSHSGNTIYF. For the CDR3, the DNA is TGTGCCAGCAGTTACTCGAAATCGCACTCTGGAAACACCATATATTTT. J is TRBJ1-3 and V is TRBV6-6, with no clear D. CDR3 size: 16 residues. V shed 0 bases and J shed 0 bases, with 9 bases lying between them. CDR1 MNHNY and CDR2 SVGAGI come from the germline V gene (reference sequence).

Notes on this clonotype: A much larger clone differs from this one at a single base, so this may be a read error. The chain links TRBV7-3 to TRBJ2-1; possibly TRBD2 for D (5 bases). The CDR3 spans 15 residues. Per the germline V gene, CDR1 is SGHTA and CDR2 is FQGTGA. The DNA for the CDR3 is TGTGCCAGCAGCTTAAACCCCGCGGGCTACAATGGGCAGTTCTTC. Its protein product is CASSLNPAGYNGQFF.

The V and J genes are TRBV19 and TRBJ2-7, with 7 bases matching TRBD2. V gave up 3 bases and J gave up 7 bases; unmatched junction bases: 12. The CDR3 runs to 15 residues. Germline V gene sequence: CDR1 LNHDA, CDR2 SQIVND (reference sequence). The CDR3 is CASSMYAGEYYEQYF. Here the CDR3 DNA reads TGTGCCAGTAGTATGTATGCGGGGGAGTACTATGAGCAGTACTTC.

This clonotype occurred many times. This clone may be a read error of a much larger clone one base away. The genes are TRBV27 and TRBJ2-7, with D perhaps given as TRBD1 or TRBD2 (5 bases each). The V end was cut by 6 bases, the J end by 2 bases, with 14 bases between. CDR3 length: 14 residues. Germline V gene data show CDR1 as MNHEY and CDR2 as SMNVEV (reference sequence). CDR3 sequence reads: CASRPGRRTYEQYF. DNA for the CDR3: TGTGCCAGCAGGCCGGGACGGAGGACCTACGAGCAGTACTTC.

In this sample, this clonotype turned up many times. The gene calls are TRBV6-5 and TRBJ2-7; 8 bases match TRBD1. V shed 6 bases and J 3 bases; nucleotides not matched to a gene: 10. The length of the CDR3 is 15 residues. CDR1 is MNHEY, CDR2 SVGAGI, per germline. The CDR3: CASSRPGQANYEQYF. CDR3 nucleotide sequence: TGTGCCAGCAGCCGACCGGGACAGGCTAACTACGAGCAGTACTTC.

The J gene is TRBJ2-5, the V gene TRBV20-1, with a possible D match to TRBD2 (6 bases). Trimming pared 4 bases from V and 11 bases from J, leaving 20 bases between. Germline V lookup: CDR1 DFQATT, CDR2 SNEGSKA (reference sequence). The CDR3 covers 13 residues. The CDR3 sequence: CSAKLAANNEQYF. The CDR3, as DNA: TGCAGTGCTAAACTAGCAGCTAACAATGAGCAGTACTTC.

V is TRBV5-1 and J is TRBJ1-2; a weak D match, TRBD1 (5 bases). In germline, CDR1 is SGHRS, CDR2 YFSETQ. V gave up 6 bases and J gave up 5 bases, with 20 bases separating them. The CDR3 is made up of 15 amino acids. The CDR3 region has the DNA TGCGCCAGCAAATGGACCGGGACCGAGCTATATGGCTACACCTTC. Translation gives CASKWTGTELYGYTF.